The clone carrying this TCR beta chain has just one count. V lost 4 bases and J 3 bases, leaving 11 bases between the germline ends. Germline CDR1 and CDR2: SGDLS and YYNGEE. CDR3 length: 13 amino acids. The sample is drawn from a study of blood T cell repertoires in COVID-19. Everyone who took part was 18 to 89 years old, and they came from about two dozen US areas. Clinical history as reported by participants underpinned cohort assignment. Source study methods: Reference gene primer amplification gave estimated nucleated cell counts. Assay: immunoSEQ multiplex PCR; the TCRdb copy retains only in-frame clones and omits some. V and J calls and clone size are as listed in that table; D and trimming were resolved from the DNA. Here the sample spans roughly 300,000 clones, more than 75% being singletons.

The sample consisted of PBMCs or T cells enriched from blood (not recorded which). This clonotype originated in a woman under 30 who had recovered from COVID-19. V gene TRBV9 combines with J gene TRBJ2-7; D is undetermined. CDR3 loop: CASSPRLGYEQYF. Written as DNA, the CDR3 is TGTGCCAGCAGCCCGAGGCTGGGCTACGAGCAGTACTTC.